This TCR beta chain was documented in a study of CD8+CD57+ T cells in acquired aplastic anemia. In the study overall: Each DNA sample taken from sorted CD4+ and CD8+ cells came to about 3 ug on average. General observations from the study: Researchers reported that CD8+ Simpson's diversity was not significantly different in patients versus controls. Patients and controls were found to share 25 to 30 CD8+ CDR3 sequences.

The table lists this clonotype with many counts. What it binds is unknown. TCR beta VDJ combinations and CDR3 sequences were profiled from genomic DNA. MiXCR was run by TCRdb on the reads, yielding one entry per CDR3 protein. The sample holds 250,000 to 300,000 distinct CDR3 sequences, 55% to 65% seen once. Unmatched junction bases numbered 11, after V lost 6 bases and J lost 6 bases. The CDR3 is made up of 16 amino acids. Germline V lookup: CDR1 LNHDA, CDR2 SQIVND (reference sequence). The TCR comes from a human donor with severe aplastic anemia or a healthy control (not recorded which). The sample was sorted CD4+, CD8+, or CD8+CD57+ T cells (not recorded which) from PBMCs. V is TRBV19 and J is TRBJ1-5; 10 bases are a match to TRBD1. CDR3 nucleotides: TGTGCCAGTAGCCGCCAAGGACAGGGGGGGGGTCAGCCCCAGCATTTT. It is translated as CASSRQGQGGGQPQHF.